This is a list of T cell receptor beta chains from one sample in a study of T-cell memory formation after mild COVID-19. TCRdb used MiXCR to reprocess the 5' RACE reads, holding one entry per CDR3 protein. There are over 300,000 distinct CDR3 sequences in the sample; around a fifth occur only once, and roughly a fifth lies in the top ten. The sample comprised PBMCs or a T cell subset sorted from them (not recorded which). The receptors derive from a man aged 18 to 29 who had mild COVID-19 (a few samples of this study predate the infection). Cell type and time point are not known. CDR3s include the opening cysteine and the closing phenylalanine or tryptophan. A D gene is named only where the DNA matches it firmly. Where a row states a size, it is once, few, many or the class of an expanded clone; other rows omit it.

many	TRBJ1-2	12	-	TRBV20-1	CSADRGANGYTF	TGCAGTGCCGATAGGGGCGCGAATGGCTACACCTTC
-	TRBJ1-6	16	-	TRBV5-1	CASSLGVTPRNSPLHF	TGCGCCAGCAGCTTGGGTGTTACACCTCGGAATTCACCCCTCCACTTT
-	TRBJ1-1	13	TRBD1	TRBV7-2	CASSLPFQGAAFF	TGTGCCAGCAGCTTACCGTTTCAGGGGGCGGCTTTCTTT
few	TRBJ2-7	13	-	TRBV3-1	CASSHLDFGEQYF	TGTGCCAGCAGCCACTTGGACTTTGGCGAGCAGTACTTC
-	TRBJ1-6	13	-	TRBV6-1	CASMGRNNSPLHF	TGTGCCAGCATGGGGCGGAATAATTCACCCCTCCACTTT
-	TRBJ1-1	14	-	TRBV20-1	CSARKIQWGTEAFF	TGCAGTGCTAGAAAGATACAGTGGGGTACTGAAGCTTTCTTT
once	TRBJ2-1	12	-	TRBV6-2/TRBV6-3	CASRGIHNEQFF	TGTGCCAGCCGGGGTATCCACAATGAGCAGTTCTTC
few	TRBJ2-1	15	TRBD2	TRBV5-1	CASSPGLANYNEQFF	TGCGCCAGCAGCCCCGGACTAGCGAATTACAATGAGCAGTTCTTC
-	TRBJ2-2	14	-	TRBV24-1	CATSDPDTTGELFF	TGTGCCACCAGTGACCCAGACACCACCGGGGAGCTGTTTTTT
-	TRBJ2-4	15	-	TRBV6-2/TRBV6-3	CASSPPGTLKNIQYF	TGTGCCAGCAGCCCCCCCGGAACCCTCAAAAACATTCAGTACTTC
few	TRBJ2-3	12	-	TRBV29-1	CSVGTGADTQYF	TGCAGCGTTGGTACAGGCGCAGATACGCAGTATTTT
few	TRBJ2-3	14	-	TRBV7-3	CASSWVGGTDTQYF	TGTGCCAGCAGTTGGGTGGGGGGTACAGATACGCAGTATTTT
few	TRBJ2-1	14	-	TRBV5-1	CASRSGSGETEQFF	TGCGCCAGCAGATCAGGGTCGGGGGAGACTGAGCAGTTCTTC
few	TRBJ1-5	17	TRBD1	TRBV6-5	CASSYSKSGQSNQPQHF	TGTGCCAGCAGTTACTCGAAATCGGGACAGAGCAATCAGCCCCAGCATTTT
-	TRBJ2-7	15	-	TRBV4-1	CASSPLGSSSYEQYF	TGCGCCAGCAGCCCTCTAGGCAGCTCGTCCTACGAGCAGTACTTC
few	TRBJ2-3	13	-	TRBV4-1	CASSQNRADTQYF	TGCGCCAGCAGTCAGAACAGGGCAGATACGCAGTATTTT
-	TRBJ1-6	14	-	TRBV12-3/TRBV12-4	CASSLRRWNSPLHF	TGTGCCAGCAGTTTACGACGGTGGAATTCACCCCTCCACTTT
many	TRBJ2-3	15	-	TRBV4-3	CASSLDGGSTDTQYF	TGCGCCAGCAGCCTGGACGGAGGGAGCACAGATACGCAGTATTTT
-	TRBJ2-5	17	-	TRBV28	CASSLHSGAAGQETQYF	TGTGCCAGCAGTTTGCACTCGGGGGCAGCGGGCCAAGAGACCCAGTACTTC
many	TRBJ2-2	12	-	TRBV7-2	CASRPYTGELFF	TGTGCCAGCAGACCATACACCGGGGAGCTGTTTTTT
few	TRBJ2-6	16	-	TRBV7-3	CASSFGGSSGANVLTF	TGTGCCAGCAGCTTCGGTGGGAGCTCTGGGGCCAACGTCCTGACTTTC
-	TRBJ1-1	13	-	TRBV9	CASIVGGNTEAFF	TGTGCCAGCATCGTTGGGGGGAACACTGAAGCTTTCTTT
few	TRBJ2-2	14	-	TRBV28	CASSFLGNTGELFF	TGCGCCAGCAGCTTTCTGGGGAACACCGGGGAGCTGTTTTTT
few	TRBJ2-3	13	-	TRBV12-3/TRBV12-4	CAAQGLRTDTQYF	TGTGCCGCCCAGGGCCTACGCACAGATACGCAGTATTTT
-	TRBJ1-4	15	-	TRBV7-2	CASSLEGIRDEKLFF	TGTGCCAGCAGCTTAGAGGGTATACGAGACGAAAAACTGTTTTTT
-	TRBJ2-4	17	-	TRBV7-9	CASSLSRADLAKNIQYF	TGTGCCAGCAGCTTAAGTCGAGCAGACCTAGCCAAAAACATTCAGTACTTC